These 8 T cell receptor beta chains were all obtained from the same sample, sequenced in a study of shared clonotypes between healthy human individuals. Sequencing used immunoSEQ multiplex PCR; TCRdb keeps in-frame clones, though not all of them. The sample comprises 1,500,000 or so clones, more than 95% of which are singletons, and about 1% rests with the top ten. Sequenced sample: naive CD4+ T cells sorted from blood. Noted subset: CD45RA+ positively selected. These receptors were obtained from a man aged 25 to 40 in good health.

The rearrangement joins TRBV29-1 to TRBJ2-5; 7 bases fit TRBD1. V shed 6 bases, J shed 3 bases, and the junction held 4 bases outside the gene matches. The germline V gene has CDR1 SQVTM and CDR2 ANQGSEA. The CDR3 has 12 residues. CDR3 loop: CSVQGVEETQYF. CDR3 DNA sequence: TGCAGCGTCCAGGGGGTCGAAGAGACCCAGTACTTC. Filled out from reference TRBV29-1 and TRBJ2-5, the complete variable domain reads SAVISQKPSRDICQRGTSLTIQCQVDSQVTMMFWYRQQPGQSLTLIATANQGSEATYESGFVIDKFPISRPNLTFSTLTVSNMSPEDSSIYLCSVQGVEETQYFGPGTRLLVL.

The chain combines TRBV10-3 with TRBJ2-4, with 8 positions matching TRBD1. Germline values: CDR1 ENHRY, CDR2 SYGVKD. With V trimmed by 3 bases and J by 14 bases, 6 bases remained unmatched. The CDR3 is 12 residues long. The CDR3 spells CAISEGTGREYF. The CDR3 DNA sequence: TGTGCCATCAGTGAAGGGACAGGACGGGAGTACTTC.

This chain links TRBV5-1 with TRBJ2-1; 10 nucleotides align to TRBD1. CDR3 length: 17 amino acids. The V gene's germline CDR1 is SGHRS and CDR2 YFSETQ. V was clipped by 4 bases and J by 4 bases; unmatched bases: 11. CDR3 in amino acids: CASSQGLRDRGYNEQFF. Written as DNA, the CDR3 is TGCGCCAGCAGCCAAGGTCTCCGGGACAGGGGTTACAATGAGCAGTTCTTC.

The chain employs TRBV10-1 and TRBJ2-1; D gene unclear. V was clipped by 0 bases and J by 6 bases, with 12 bases between them. CDR3 size: 15 residues. The V gene's germline CDR1 is WNHNN and CDR2 SYGVQD (reference sequence). The DNA for the CDR3 is TGCGCCAGCAGTGAGTCGTTTACCCAGGCCAATGAGCAGTTCTTC. Translated, it gives CASSESFTQANEQFF.

This clone was seen just once. The chain employs TRBV2 and TRBJ2-5; the match to TRBD2 covers 10 bases. V gave up 7 bases and J gave up 4 bases; unmatched junction bases: 9. The V gene's germline CDR1 is SNHLY and CDR2 FYNNEI. CDR3 size: 15 residues. CDR3 protein: CASKASGSPGETQYF. In DNA, the CDR3 is TGTGCCAGCAAGGCTAGCGGGAGTCCCGGAGAGACCCAGTACTTC.

The CDR3 bases are TGTGCCTGGGCCAGGGAGACGGGCTATGGCTACACCTTC. Its protein is CAWARETGYGYTF. This sequence joins TRBV30 and TRBJ1-2, with a tentative D call TRBD1 (5 bases). Germline V gene sequence: CDR1 GTSNPN, CDR2 SVGIG (reference sequence). The ends were cut back, 5 bases at V and 4 bases at J, with 14 bases in the middle. This CDR3 spans 13 amino acids.

This clone was detected only once. CDR3 sequence: CASTLERDSYEQYF. The CDR3 DNA follows: TGTGCCAGCACCTTGGAGCGGGACTCCTACGAGCAGTACTTC. V usage is TRBV2 and J usage is TRBJ2-7, with 7 positions matching TRBD2. The J segment lost 0 bases and the V segment lost 7 bases, leaving 6 bases of the junction unmatched. This CDR3 contains 14 residues. CDR1 SNHLY and CDR2 FYNNEI come from the germline V gene. The whole variable domain, remainder taken from reference TRBV2 and TRBJ2-7, is EPEVTQTPSHQVTQMGQEVILRCVPISNHLYFYWYRQILGQKVEFLVSFYNNEISEKSEIFDDQFSVERPDGSNFTLKIRSTKLEDSAMYFCASTLERDSYEQYFGPGTRLTVT.

This sequence joins TRBV5-1 and TRBJ2-7, with TRBD2 matching 9 bases. V gave up 4 bases and J gave up 4 bases; unmatched junction bases: 18. Germline CDR1 and CDR2: SGHRS and YFSETQ. CDR3 length: 18 residues. The DNA of the CDR3 is TGCGCCAGCAGCCAAGTTCCGGGACTAGCTTTTCGAATGTACGAGCAGTACTTC. It codes for CASSQVPGLAFRMYEQYF.